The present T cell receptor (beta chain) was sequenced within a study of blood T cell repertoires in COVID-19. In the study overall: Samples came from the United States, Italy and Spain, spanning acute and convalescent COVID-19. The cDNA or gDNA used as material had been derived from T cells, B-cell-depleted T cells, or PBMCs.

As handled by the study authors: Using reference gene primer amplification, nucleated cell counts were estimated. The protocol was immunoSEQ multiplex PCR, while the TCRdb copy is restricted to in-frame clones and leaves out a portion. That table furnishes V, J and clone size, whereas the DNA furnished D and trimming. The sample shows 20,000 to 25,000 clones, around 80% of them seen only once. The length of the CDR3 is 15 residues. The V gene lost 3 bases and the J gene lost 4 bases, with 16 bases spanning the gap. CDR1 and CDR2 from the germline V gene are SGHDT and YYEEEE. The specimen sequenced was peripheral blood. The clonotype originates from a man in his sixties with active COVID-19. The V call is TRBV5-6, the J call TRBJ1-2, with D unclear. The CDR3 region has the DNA TGTGCCAGCAGCTGGGTAGAGGTAATGAGCTATGGCTACACCTTC. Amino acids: CASSWVEVMSYGYTF.